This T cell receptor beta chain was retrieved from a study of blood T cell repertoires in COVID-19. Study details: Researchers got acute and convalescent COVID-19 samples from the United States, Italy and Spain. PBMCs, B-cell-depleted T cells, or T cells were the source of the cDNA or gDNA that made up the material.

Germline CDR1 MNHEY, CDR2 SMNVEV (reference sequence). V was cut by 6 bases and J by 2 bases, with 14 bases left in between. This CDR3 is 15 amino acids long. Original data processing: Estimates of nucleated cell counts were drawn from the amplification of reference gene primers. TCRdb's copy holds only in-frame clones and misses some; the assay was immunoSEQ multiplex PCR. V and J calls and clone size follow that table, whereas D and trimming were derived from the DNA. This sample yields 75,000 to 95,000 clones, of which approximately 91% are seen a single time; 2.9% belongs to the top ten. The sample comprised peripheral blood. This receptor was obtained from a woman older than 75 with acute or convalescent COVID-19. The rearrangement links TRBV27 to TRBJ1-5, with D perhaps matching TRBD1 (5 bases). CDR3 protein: CASSQDKAGNQPQHF. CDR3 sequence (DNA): TGTGCCAGCAGCCAGGACAAGGCGGGCAATCAGCCCCAGCATTTT.